The clone carrying this T cell receptor beta chain was observed a handful of times. Its antigen is currently unknown. The CDR3 has 15 residues. The V gene lost 5 bases and the J gene lost 10 bases, with 18 bases spanning the gap. CDR1 is MNHEY and CDR2 is SMNVEV in the germline V gene (reference sequence). Libraries were prepared by immunoSEQ multiplex PCR; TCRdb keeps only in-frame clonotypes and omits some of them. This sample has around 38,000 clones, with approximately 86% found just once. This sample stems from a study of OX40 agonist ivuxolimab in advanced cancers. At the level of the study: Those treated in dose escalation had hepatocellular carcinoma, melanoma, renal cell cancer or head and neck cancer. People who had prior anti-PD-1, anti-PD-L1 or anti-CTLA-4 therapy could take part, and under 45% had some. Study-wide results and caveats: Expanded clones belonging to CD8+ T cells outnumbered, on average, those of CD4+.

The receptor comes from an adult with an advanced solid tumor such as melanoma, head and neck, liver or kidney cancer. This chain connects TRBV27 to TRBJ1-6; D remains unclear. Sample: CD4+ or CD8+ T cells sorted from blood, taken in a trial of the OX40 agonist ivuxolimab. CDR3 sequence: CASSPSYGRGSPLHF. The CDR3, as DNA: TGTGCCAGCAGTCCCTCATATGGACGGGGATCACCCCTCCACTTT.